What follows describes a single TCR beta chain. A J-beta primer mix and a sample-barcoded 5' primer were used in a second PCR of about 7 to 11 cycles. Unique molecular identifiers of 12 random nucleotides labeled each cDNA. TCRdb fed the 5' RACE reads into MiXCR, producing one record per CDR3 protein. In the table there are hundreds of thousands of distinct CDR3 sequences, approximately 53% of which are singletons. The data stem from a study of blood T cells in healthy people across ages. The trim removed 5 bases at V and 5 bases at J, leaving 11 bases unmatched. Germline V gene data show CDR1 as SGHTA and CDR2 as FQGNSA. This CDR3 has 16 amino acids.

The rearrangement links TRBV7-2 to TRBJ2-3; 9 bases align to TRBD2. The specimen was blood. The TCR was taken from a man in his forties in good health. CDR3 in amino acids: CASSPSSGTTGDTQYF. Here the CDR3 DNA reads TGTGCCAGCAGCCCTTCTAGCGGGACTACGGGAGATACGCAGTATTTT.